The next 3 T cell receptor beta chains were all read from a single sample in a study of T-cell memory formation after mild COVID-19. TCRdb reanalysed the 5' RACE reads using MiXCR and keeps one entry per CDR3 protein. The sample has roughly 130,000 distinct CDR3 sequences; approximately 15% are singletons. Material for sequencing was PBMCs or a T cell subset sorted from them (not recorded which). The receptor set was obtained from a young man who had mild COVID-19 (a few samples of this study predate the infection). Cell type and time point are not known.

This clonotype has a handful of counts. The V gene is TRBV2, the J gene TRBJ1-2, with D possibly matching TRBD1 (5 bases). Per the germline V gene, CDR1 is SNHLY and CDR2 is FYNNEI. This CDR3 spans 12 amino acids. Trimming cost V 4 bases and J 10 bases, with 13 bases left between them. This chain's CDR3 is CASSGAGKYYTF. The DNA for the CDR3 is TGTGCCAGCAGTGGGGCAGGGAAATACTACACCTTC.

J is TRBJ2-3 and V is TRBV4-1; D unresolved. Looked up from germline, CDR1 is MGHRA and CDR2 is YSYEKL. Trimming took off 4 bases at V and 6 bases at J, with 11 bases between the two ends. The CDR3 is 13 amino acids. The CDR3 DNA reads as TGCGCCAGCAGCCGCAACTTGTTCGATACGCAGTATTTT. Translated, it gives CASSRNLFDTQYF.

The chain is built from TRBV7-2 and TRBJ2-7; 11 bases align to TRBD2. Germline V CDR1 and CDR2: SGHTA, FQGNSA. The CDR3 contains 17 residues. V was clipped by 1 base and J by 5 bases; unmatched bases: 10. CDR3 protein: CASSLGVAGGPQNEQYF. The CDR3 coding sequence is TGTGCCAGCAGCTTAGGGGTAGCGGGGGGGCCTCAGAACGAGCAGTACTTC.